The clone carrying this T cell receptor (beta chain) turned up a few times. Its antigen is currently unknown. This specimen comes from a study of cytomegalovirus exposure and HLA in healthy donors. General study findings and limits: Accurate prediction of most subjects' HLA-A and HLA-B alleles from TCR beta sequences was reported. Exclusion applied to some V segments, including TRBV6-2 and TRBV6-3, as they were indistinguishable.

Germline V gene data show CDR1 as MDHEN and CDR2 as SYDVKM. V gave up 5 bases and J gave up 6 bases; unmatched junction bases: 9. The CDR3 extends over 16 amino acids. 13 Jbeta primers and 60 Vbeta primers were used for the PCR. Profiled with immunoSEQ multiplex PCR; TCRdb holds only in-frame clones, not every one. Among 150,000 to 180,000 clones, nearly 80% were seen once, and the ten largest hold over 10%. This receptor was obtained from a young man in good health and CMV-seropositive. Sequencing used PBMCs. The genes are TRBV28 and TRBJ2-1; 11 bases are shared with TRBD1. The CDR3 spells CASSRTRDRGSNEQFF. CDR3 DNA: TGTGCCAGCAGTCGAACACGGGACAGGGGGAGCAATGAGCAGTTCTTC.